This passage covers 17 T cell receptor beta chains from one sample sequenced in a study of cytomegalovirus exposure and HLA in healthy donors. Profiling relied on immunoSEQ multiplex PCR, and the TCRdb table lists in-frame clones only, not all of them. Seen here are 110,000 to 150,000 clones, about 90% observed once, and the top ten hold 2.9%. Input material: PBMCs. The receptors stem from a man between 18 and 29 years old in good health and CMV-seronegative.

This clone has only a few counts. The CDR3 DNA follows: TGTGCCAGCAGCATCGGACAGGGCTTTCCCGCAGATCAGCCCCAGCATTTT. It specifies CASSIGQGFPADQPQHF. This chain uses TRBV7-9 with TRBJ1-5; 8 bases line up with TRBD1. The junction had 14 bases not matched to a gene; V was cut back by 5 bases and J by 5 bases. The CDR3 consists of 17 residues. Germline CDR1 and CDR2: SEHNR and FQNEAQ (reference sequence).

This sequence joins TRBV11-2 and TRBJ1-4, with D possibly being TRBD1 (5 bases). Germline CDR1 SGHAT, CDR2 FQNNGV. The CDR3 runs to 14 residues. The ends were cut back, 5 bases at V and 8 bases at J, with 15 bases in the middle. The CDR3 region is CASSRNQGREKLFF. The DNA for the CDR3 is TGTGCCAGCAGCCGAAACCAGGGCAGAGAAAAACTGTTTTTT. The full variable domain, in which reference TRBV11-2 and TRBJ1-4 provide the parts outside the CDR3, is EAGVAQSPRYKIIEKRQSVAFWCNPISGHATLYWYQQILGQGPKLLIQFQNNGVVDDSQLPKDRFSAERLKGVDSTLKIQPAKLEDSAVYLCASSRNQGREKLFFGSGTQLSVL.

This clone appeared once. The CDR3 reads CASSIPGLLFTDTQYF. CDR3 coding DNA: TGTGCCAGCTCAATCCCGGGACTACTATTCACAGATACGCAGTATTTT. The chain employs TRBV28 and TRBJ2-3; 7 bases align to TRBD2. CDR3 length equals 16 residues. Germline V lookup: CDR1 MDHEN, CDR2 SYDVKM. The junction had 13 bases not matched to a gene; V was cut back by 8 bases and J by 2 bases.

V is TRBV2 and J is TRBJ1-5, with D uncertain. Trimming removed 6 bases from V and 1 base from J, with 10 bases in between. The CDR3 is 14 amino acids. CDR1 and CDR2 from the germline V gene are SNHLY and FYNNEI. The DNA of the CDR3 is TGTGCCAGCAGGGTCGGTTTGAGCAATCAGCCCCAGCATTTT. This translates into CASRVGLSNQPQHF.

V and J are TRBV7-9 and TRBJ2-3, with 11 bases aligning to TRBD2. CDR3 size: 17 residues. Germline assignment: CDR1 SEHNR and CDR2 FQNEAQ (reference sequence). After removal of 4 bases from V and 0 bases from J, the junction contained 6 bases not matched to a gene. CDR3 coding DNA: TGTGCCAGCAGCTCCGACCGGACTAGCGGGAGCACAGATACGCAGTATTTT. Translating it yields CASSSDRTSGSTDTQYF.

This chain uses TRBV27 with TRBJ2-1; 12 bases fit TRBD1. The CDR3 is made up of 16 amino acids. Germline CDR1 and CDR2: MNHEY and SMNVEV (reference sequence). The J segment lost 9 bases and the V segment lost 4 bases, leaving 10 bases of the junction unmatched. This CDR3 reads CASSSSGTGGYVEQFF. In nucleotides, the CDR3 is TGTGCCAGCAGTTCCTCCGGGACAGGGGGCTATGTTGAGCAGTTCTTC.

V usage is TRBV14 and J usage is TRBJ2-1; D perhaps matches TRBD2 (6 bases). Trimming cost V 0 bases and J 4 bases, with 13 bases left between them. Germline V CDR1 and CDR2: SGHDN, FVKESK. This CDR3 spans 16 amino acids. DNA of the CDR3: TGTGCCAGCAGCCAAGATGCGGGGTCAACTTACAATGAGCAGTTCTTC. Amino acid sequence: CASSQDAGSTYNEQFF.

The rearrangement joins TRBV6-4 to TRBJ2-7, with 11 bases identical to TRBD2. In germline, CDR1 is MRHNA, CDR2 SNTAGT. V was pared by 3 bases and J by 2 bases, with 0 bases of the junction left unmatched. This CDR3 is 14 amino acids long. CDR3 in DNA: TGTGCCAGCAGTGAGACTAGCGGGGCCTACGAGCAGTACTTC. As protein: CASSETSGAYEQYF.

This chain uses TRBV25-1 with TRBJ1-1; D not resolved. Trimming left V 6 bases short and J 3 bases short, with 14 bases between. Germline loops: CDR1 MGHDK, CDR2 SYGVNS. CDR3 length equals 14 residues. The CDR3 DNA follows: TGTGCCAGCAGCCGGAGCGGTCGCCACACTGAAGCTTTCTTT. Translated: CASSRSGRHTEAFF.

The V gene is TRBV13, the J gene TRBJ1-1; 8 nucleotides match TRBD1. In germline, CDR1 is PRHDT, CDR2 FYEKMQ (reference sequence). The J segment lost 4 bases and the V segment lost 4 bases, leaving 8 bases of the junction unmatched. CDR3 length: 15 residues. The CDR3 protein is CASSSGTGLPTEAFF. DNA for the CDR3: TGTGCCAGCAGCTCCGGGACAGGTCTTCCCACTGAAGCTTTCTTT.

The genes are TRBV20-1 and TRBJ2-7; tentative D call: TRBD1 (5 bases). The CDR3 sequence is 11 residues long. The germline V gene has CDR1 DFQATT and CDR2 SNEGSKA (reference sequence). The V gene lost 2 bases and the J gene lost 6 bases, with 8 bases spanning the gap. Written as DNA, the CDR3 is TGCAGTGCTAGACAGGGATCCGAGCAGTACTTC. It specifies CSARQGSEQYF.

The rearrangement links TRBV7-6 to TRBJ2-1; TRBD2 matches at 11 bases. Per the germline V gene, CDR1 is SGHVS and CDR2 is FNYEAQ. The CDR3 spans 18 residues. J gave up 1 base and V 10 bases, and 15 bases lay outside the gene matches. The CDR3, as DNA: TGTGCCATAAGTGGGGGCATAGCGGGGGGGCCGTCCTACAATGAGCAGTTCTTC. Its protein product is CAISGGIAGGPSYNEQFF. The whole variable domain, remainder taken from reference TRBV7-6 and TRBJ2-1, is GAGVSQSPRYKVTKRGQDVALRCDPISGHVSLYWYRQALGQGPEFLTYFNYEAQQDKSGLPNDRFSAERPEGSISTLTIQRTEQRDSAMYRCAISGGIAGGPSYNEQFFGPGTRLTVL.

In DNA form, the CDR3 reads TGTGCCAGCAGCACAGGACAGGGCCGGGAAAAACTGTTTTTT. Protein sequence: CASSTGQGREKLFF. The gene calls are TRBV7-9 and TRBJ1-4; 8 nucleotides line up with TRBD1. CDR1 and CDR2 from the germline V gene are SEHNR and FQNEAQ (reference sequence). Unmatched junction bases numbered 7, after V lost 5 bases and J lost 8 bases. The CDR3 totals 14 residues.

CDR3 region: CASSLDPGSAYNEQFF. Written as DNA, the CDR3 is TGCGCCAGCAGCTTGGATCCGGGGAGTGCCTACAATGAGCAGTTCTTC. The V and J genes are TRBV5-1 and TRBJ2-1, with D possibly TRBD2 on 5 matching bases. This CDR3 spans 16 amino acids. CDR1 SGHRS and CDR2 YFSETQ come from the germline V gene. V was cut by 0 bases and J by 2 bases, with 12 bases left in between.

This chain connects TRBV10-3 to TRBJ2-5, with TRBD1 matching over 10 bases. CDR3 length equals 16 residues. From germline, CDR1 is ENHRY and CDR2 SYGVKD. J was trimmed by 3 bases and V by 3 bases; bases with no gene match: 7. The DNA of the CDR3 is TGTGCCATCAGTGAATTCTCGACAGGGGGCGAAGAGACCCAGTACTTC. It translates to CAISEFSTGGEETQYF.

The chain employs TRBV5-1 and TRBJ2-7; 7 bases fit TRBD2. After removal of 2 bases from V and 7 bases from J, the junction contained 3 bases not matched to a gene. Germline CDR1 is SGHRS and CDR2 is YFSETQ. The CDR3 loop spans 12 amino acids. The CDR3 loop reads CASSFGGTEQYF. The CDR3 DNA is TGCGCCAGCAGCTTCGGGGGGACGGAGCAGTACTTC.

The chain joins TRBV4-1 to TRBJ2-4, with 12 bases identical to TRBD1. CDR3 length: 21 amino acids. V lost 5 bases and J lost 0; bases outside the gene matches: 17. Germline CDR1 reads MGHRA; CDR2 reads YSYEKL. In DNA form, the CDR3 reads TGCGCCAGCAGCGCAGGGGTTGGGGGACAGGGGGCATCGGGAGCCAAAAACATTCAGTACTTC. This codes for CASSAGVGGQGASGAKNIQYF.